Listed below are T cell receptor beta chains from one sample, sequenced in a study of lymphopenia after photon versus proton radiotherapy. Libraries were prepared by immunoSEQ multiplex PCR; TCRdb keeps only in-frame clonotypes and omits some of them. This sample has over 15,000 clones, with about 85% found just once. Sequencing was performed on peripheral blood, taken from a patient treated with proton-based radiotherapy. Receptor source: a man in his sixties or seventies with pancreatic cancer. Both conserved end residues are part of each CDR3. The D gene is left open where the match is weak. The size entry is marked missing in some rows and otherwise reads once, few, many or a size class.

v_call	clone_size	d_call	j_call	cdr3_nt	cdr3_aa
TRBV7-8	.	.	TRBJ1-4	TGTGCCAGCAGCTCTCGGCCCAACGGTCCATCTAGTGAAAAACTGTTTTTT	CASSSRPNGPSSEKLFF
TRBV7-3	.	.	TRBJ1-1	TGTGCCAGCAGCTTAAGCCCCGGGCGTACAGGGCTCACTGAAGCTTTCTTT	CASSLSPGRTGLTEAFF
TRBV7-9	.	TRBD1	TRBJ2-5	TGTGCCAGCAGCTTCGCCAGGGGGTTCCAAGAGACCCAGTACTTC	CASSFARGFQETQYF
TRBV11-3	.	TRBD2	TRBJ2-1	TGTGCCAGCAGCTCCGGGACTGCCGGGGGGTACAATGAGCAGTTCTTC	CASSSGTAGGYNEQFF
TRBV6-6	once	.	TRBJ2-7	TGTGCCAGCAGTTACGGCCGGGGATACGAGCAGTACTTC	CASSYGRGYEQYF
TRBV27	few	.	TRBJ2-2	TGTGCCAGCAGTTTTTTTAGCCCGAACACCGGGGAGCTGTTTTTT	CASSFFSPNTGELFF
TRBV6-1	.	.	TRBJ2-1	TGTGCCAGCCTCCTTACAGGAGACAGTGAGCAGTTCTTC	CASLLTGDSEQFF
TRBV5-4	.	.	TRBJ1-4	TGTGCCAGCAGCTTGGGCAGCCCTAATGAAAAACTGTTTTTT	CASSLGSPNEKLFF
TRBV19	.	.	TRBJ2-7	TGTGCCAGTAGTACCGGCAGGGGTTCCTACGAGCAGTACTTC	CASSTGRGSYEQYF
TRBV2	.	TRBD1	TRBJ2-7	TGTGCCAGCAGTAAGAGGACAGGCTCCTACGAGCAGTACTTC	CASSKRTGSYEQYF
TRBV2	.	TRBD1	TRBJ2-7	TGTGCCAGCCGGGACAGGGGGCTCTACGAGCAGTACTTC	CASRDRGLYEQYF
TRBV11-2	.	.	TRBJ1-1	TGTGCCAGCAGCTTAGATTCCAACGCTGAAGCTTTCTTT	CASSLDSNAEAFF
TRBV5-5	.	.	TRBJ1-4	TGTGCCAGCAGCGGGCACTTAGGAACCGAAAAACTGTTTTTT	CASSGHLGTEKLFF
TRBV5-4	.	.	TRBJ2-2	TGTGCCAGCAGCTTGGATCAGGGCCGGGGCGGGGAGCTGTTTTTT	CASSLDQGRGGELFF
TRBV15	.	TRBD1	TRBJ2-5	TGTGCCACCAGCAGGGGGGACAGGGAGGGCCAAGAGACCCAGTACTTC	CATSRGDREGQETQYF
TRBV2	once	.	TRBJ2-4	TGTGCCAGCACCATTCTCAGGGAGCCCAAAAACATTCAGTACTTC	CASTILREPKNIQYF
TRBV6-1	.	.	TRBJ1-4	TGTGCCAGCAGTGAACCCCTTAATGAAAAACTGTTTTTT	CASSEPLNEKLFF
TRBV5-4	.	TRBD1	TRBJ2-7	TGTGCCAGCAGCTTGAACGACAGGGGTTACGAGCAGTACTTC	CASSLNDRGYEQYF
TRBV19	.	TRBD1	TRBJ1-2	TGTGCCAGTAGTGCCCCCGACAGGGGCCTATATGGCTACACCTTC	CASSAPDRGLYGYTF
TRBV5-6	.	.	TRBJ1-5	TGTGCCAGCAGCTTTGGAGGAGGAATTAATCAGCCCCAGCATTTT	CASSFGGGINQPQHF
TRBV2	.	.	TRBJ1-2	TGTGCCAGCAACACCGGGGGGGGCGCGAATGGCTACACCTTC	CASNTGGGANGYTF
TRBV19	.	.	TRBJ1-1	TGTGCCAGAGCCGAAGGTGGGGGACGCACTGAAGCTTTCTTT	CARAEGGGRTEAFF
TRBV29-1	.	TRBD2	TRBJ2-1	TGCAGCGTTGCTGGGACTAGCGGGAGCGATGAGCAGTTCTTC	CSVAGTSGSDEQFF
TRBV11-3	.	TRBD2	TRBJ2-3	TGTGCCAGCAGCCTAGCGGGAGGGCGAGATACGCAGTATTTT	CASSLAGGRDTQYF
TRBV7-2	.	.	TRBJ2-3	TGTGCCAGCAGCTTAGAGGGGGGTTCGGATACGCAGTATTTT	CASSLEGGSDTQYF
TRBV12-5	.	.	TRBJ2-1	TGTGCTAGTGGTTTGGTACTGGGGGGAGGCTACAATGAGCAGTTCTTC	CASGLVLGGGYNEQFF
TRBV5-4	.	TRBD1	TRBJ2-7	TGTGCCAGCAGCTCGATCTATGACAGGGGGAACAACGAGCAGTACTTC	CASSSIYDRGNNEQYF
TRBV9	.	TRBD2	TRBJ2-3	TGTGCCAGCAGCGCCGGGACTAGCGTAACAGATACGCAGTATTTT	CASSAGTSVTDTQYF
TRBV29-1	.	.	TRBJ1-3	TGCAGCGTGGGCGCAGTGGGAGTCGCTGGAAACACCATATATTTT	CSVGAVGVAGNTIYF
TRBV9	.	TRBD2	TRBJ2-3	TGTGCCAGCAGCGTAGGACTAGCGGGAGGGGCCGGGAGGGGCACAGATACGCAGTATTTT	CASSVGLAGGAGRGTDTQYF
TRBV6-5	.	TRBD2	TRBJ2-5	TGTGCCAGCAGGGAGGGGCTAGCGGGGTCAGGAGCCCAGTACTTC	CASREGLAGSGAQYF
TRBV7-8	.	.	TRBJ1-3	TGTGCCAGCAGCCTAAGTAGATTTGGAAACACCATATATTTT	CASSLSRFGNTIYF
TRBV6-5	.	TRBD1	TRBJ1-6	TGTGCCAGCAGCAGGGGGCCGGATTCACCCCTCCACTTT	CASSRGPDSPLHF
TRBV6-4	.	.	TRBJ1-1	TGTGCCAGCATCCGGGTGGGGACTGAAGCTTTCTTT	CASIRVGTEAFF
TRBV2	.	.	TRBJ2-5	TGTGCCAGCAGTGACCCGCCCTACCAGTACTTC	CASSDPPYQYF
TRBV2	once	TRBD1	TRBJ1-2	TGTGCCAGCAGTGGGGACAGGGGAGCTAACTATGGCTACACCTTC	CASSGDRGANYGYTF
TRBV2	.	.	TRBJ1-6	TGTGCCAGTGGGACATCCAGCTCACCCCTCCACTTT	CASGTSSSPLHF
TRBV4-1	.	.	TRBJ1-2	TGCGCCAGCCGCCAAGCCTCGTCAGGGGCAAACTATGGCTACACCTTC	CASRQASSGANYGYTF
TRBV29-1	.	.	TRBJ1-1	TGCAGCGTTGGGCGGCTTCCGAACACTGAAGCTTTCTTT	CSVGRLPNTEAFF
TRBV2	few	.	TRBJ1-5	TGTGCCAGCAGAAAATCGAATAGCAATCAGCCCCAGCATTTT	CASRKSNSNQPQHF
TRBV11-2	.	.	TRBJ2-7	TGTGCCAGCAGCTTACTTAGCCTTAGACGGAGTAACTCCTACGAGCAGTACTTC	CASSLLSLRRSNSYEQYF
TRBV7-9	.	TRBD1	TRBJ1-1	TGTGCCAGCAGCTTAGGACAGGGATCCACTGAAGCTTTCTTT	CASSLGQGSTEAFF
TRBV18	few	.	TRBJ2-5	TGTGCCAGCTCACCACGTCCGACAGACCCGGTGGGGGAGACCCAGTACTTC	CASSPRPTDPVGETQYF
TRBV6-5	.	TRBD1	TRBJ1-2	TGTGCCAGCAGTTCCTCCGGGACAGGGGTCTATGGCTACACCTTC	CASSSSGTGVYGYTF
TRBV11-2	.	.	TRBJ1-1	TGTGCCAGCAGCCTGGGGGGGGGCCGGCGCAGCACTGAAGCTTTCTTT	CASSLGGGRRSTEAFF
TRBV12-5	.	.	TRBJ2-2	TGTGCTAGTGGTTTGGTACTGGAGGGCGGGGAGCTGTTTTTT	CASGLVLEGGELFF
TRBV19	.	.	TRBJ1-2	TGTGCCAGTAGTATAGGGGGAGGCACAGGGAGCGATGGCTACACCTTC	CASSIGGGTGSDGYTF
TRBV30	.	.	TRBJ1-1	TGTGCCTGGAGTGTACGGAACAGGGCTGTTTGGTCTGAAGCTTTCTTT	CAWSVRNRAVWSEAFF
TRBV12-5	.	.	TRBJ1-2	TGTGCTAGTGGTTCCGGGGCAGGACGTTATGGCTACACCTTC	CASGSGAGRYGYTF
TRBV18	.	TRBD1	TRBJ2-5	TGTGCCAGCTCCCCGGGACAGGAAGAGACCCAGTACTTC	CASSPGQEETQYF
TRBV6-1	.	.	TRBJ2-2	TGTGCCAGTGACGAGGGGGCGAACACCGGGGAGCTGTTTTTT	CASDEGANTGELFF
TRBV7-2	.	TRBD1	TRBJ1-1	TGTGCCAGCAGCCTTGACAGGGTCAACACTGAAGCTTTCTTT	CASSLDRVNTEAFF